The 19 T cell receptor beta chains reported below all come from one sample, sequenced in a study of molecular identifiers for immune sequencing clone quantification. TCRdb reprocessed the PCR reads via MiXCR and lists one record per CDR3 protein. The sample records roughly 320,000 distinct CDR3 sequences, under 25% being singletons. The specimen sequenced was naive CD8+ T cells from blood, with Jurkat cell RNA spiked in. Subset defined: FACS-sorted CD8+CD4-CCR7+CD45RA+ naive T cells. The receptor set was obtained from a human donor in good health. Some libraries in this study had Jurkat cell RNA spiked in.

In regard to this clonotype: The CDR3 does not close with the conserved phenylalanine or tryptophan, likely indicating a read error. As DNA, the CDR3 is TGCGCCAGCAGCCACAGAGACTTGGGTACTGAAGCTTTCTAT. Protein sequence: CASSHRDLGTEAFY. This chain joins TRBV4-1 and TRBJ1-1, with D unclear. The CDR3 extends over 14 amino acids. Trimming removed 3 bases at V and 5 bases at J, with 13 bases between. Per germline, CDR1 MGHRA and CDR2 YSYEKL.

This clonotype was recorded many times. The V and J genes are TRBV6-2 or TRBV6-3 and TRBJ1-5; possible D gene TRBD1, 6 bases. The CDR3 covers 14 residues. CDR1 and CDR2 (germline): MNHEY, SVGEGT. Trimming removed 7 bases at V and 2 bases at J, with 12 bases between. The CDR3 DNA is TGTGCCAGCATGTGGGGGCAAGGCAATCAGCCCCAGCATTTT. Translation gives CASMWGQGNQPQHF.

Details on this clonotype: A much larger clone differs from this one at a single base, so this may be a read error. The chain has TRBV7-6 and TRBJ2-3; a weak D match, TRBD2 (6 bases). Per the germline V gene, CDR1 is SGHVS and CDR2 is FNYEAQ. The CDR3 contains 15 residues. The CDR3 spells CASSRTGLSTDTPYF. The CDR3 bases are TGTGCCAGCAGCCGGACGGGACTTAGCACAGATACGCCGTATTTT.

The V call is TRBV5-1, the J call TRBJ2-5, with TRBD2 as a possible D gene (6 bases). Germline V lookup: CDR1 SGHRS, CDR2 YFSETQ. Trimming removed 4 bases at V and 4 bases at J, with 14 bases between. The CDR3 has 14 amino acids. The CDR3 DNA reads as TGCGCCAGCAGCCCAAATCCTAGCGTAGAGACCCAGTACTTC. This sequence encodes CASSPNPSVETQYF.

At least ten counts were recorded for this clonotype. The junction departs from the called germline gene at one end, perhaps through a read error. This chain joins TRBV2 and TRBJ1-1; weak D call: TRBD1 (6 bases). Germline V gene sequence: CDR1 SNHLY, CDR2 FYNNEI. The CDR3 is made up of 14 amino acids. Here the CDR3 DNA reads TGTGCCAGCAGGGAAGGGTACAGGGACACTGAAGCTTTCTTT. It specifies CASREGYRDTEAFF.

The J gene is TRBJ1-3, the V gene TRBV9, with 9 bases matching TRBD1. The V gene's germline CDR1 is SGDLS and CDR2 YYNGEE. The CDR3 spans 15 residues. The J segment lost 3 bases and the V segment lost 3 bases, leaving 4 bases of the junction unmatched. Here the CDR3 DNA reads TGTGCCAGCAGCGCAACAGGGGGCGGTGGAAACACCATATATTTT. Translated, it gives CASSATGGGGNTIYF.

The chain combines TRBV30 with TRBJ1-2; unclear D gene. Trimming removed 2 bases at V and 4 bases at J, with 2 bases between. The CDR3 loop spans 10 amino acids. Germline V gene lookup returns CDR1 GTSNPN and CDR2 SVGIG (reference sequence). The CDR3 sequence is CAWSSYGYTF. The CDR3 region has the DNA TGTGCCTGGAGTAGCTATGGCTACACCTTC.

Concerning this clonotype itself: A much larger clone sits a single nucleotide away, making a read error possible. The chain carries TRBV4-3 and TRBJ1-1, with unresolved D. Germline lookup yields CDR1 LGHNA and CDR2 YSLEER. CDR3 length: 15 residues. The CDR3: CVSSQERSPVTEAFF. The DNA for the CDR3 is TGCGTCAGCAGCCAAGAAAGGTCCCCTGTCACTGAAGCTTTCTTT.

This clonotype was recorded at least ten times. The chain has TRBV28 and TRBJ2-3; TRBD2 might be the D (6 bases). Germline V CDR1 and CDR2: MDHEN, SYDVKM. V shed 10 bases and J shed 0 bases, with 14 bases lying between them. The CDR3 runs 14 residues. CDR3 sequence (DNA): TGTGCCATCGGGGGAGCAACTAGCACAGATACGCAGTATTTT. As protein: CAIGGATSTDTQYF.

Note on this clonotype: Germline and junction disagree at one end, which may indicate a read error. The V and J genes are TRBV7-2 and TRBJ2-3; 11 positions match TRBD2. This CDR3 comprises 15 residues. Germline V gene lookup returns CDR1 SGHTA and CDR2 FQGNSA. The CDR3 DNA follows: TGTGCCAGCAGCTATAGACTAGCGGGAACAGATAAGCAGTATTTT. As protein: CASSYRLAGTDKQYF. The variable domain in full, with the rest retrieved from reference TRBV7-2 and TRBJ2-3, is GAGVSQSPSNKVTEKGKDVELRCDPISGHTALYWYRQSLGQGLEFLIYFQGNSAPDKSGLPSDRFSAERTGGSVSTLTIQRTQQEDSAVYLCASSYRLAGTDKQYFGPGTRLTVL.

The chain uses TRBV21-1 and TRBJ1-1. TRBV21-1 represents a pseudogene. CDR3 length: 11 residues. CDR3 nucleotides: TGTGCCAGAGCAGAAAACACTGAAGCTTTCTTT. Translated, it gives CARAENTEAFF.

This clonotype has more than one count but fewer than ten. The chain couples TRBV19 to TRBJ2-1; 9 bases are shared with TRBD1. The CDR3 runs 16 residues. Germline V gene lookup returns CDR1 LNHDA and CDR2 SQIVND (reference sequence). V shed 4 bases, J shed 6 bases, and the junction held 10 bases outside the gene matches. The CDR3, as DNA: TGTGCCAGTAGTACCACCACAGGGGGCGCATTCAATGAGCAGTTCTTC. Translated, it gives CASSTTTGGAFNEQFF. The full variable domain, rest sourced from reference TRBV19 and TRBJ2-1, is DGGITQSPKYLFRKEGQNVTLSCEQNLNHDAMYWYRQDPGQGLRLIYYSQIVNDFQKGDIAEGYSVSREKKESFPLTVTSAQKNPTAFYLCASSTTTGGAFNEQFFGPGTRLTVL.

Details on this clonotype: Given a much more abundant clone one base away, this may be a read error. This chain connects TRBV5-4 to TRBJ2-7, with TRBD1 as a possible D gene (6 bases). The V gene's germline CDR1 is SGHNT and CDR2 YYREEE (reference sequence). The CDR3 has 13 amino acids. This CDR3 reads CAGSSEGQIEQYF. CDR3 nucleotide sequence: TGTGCCGGCAGCTCGGAAGGACAGATCGAGCAGTACTTC.

This clonotype was recorded a few times. The chain recombines TRBV11-2 with TRBJ2-1, with D tentatively TRBD2 (5 bases). The V end was cut by 2 bases, the J end by 8 bases, with 10 bases between. Germline V CDR1 and CDR2: SGHAT, FQNNGV. This CDR3 is 13 amino acids long. CDR3 region: CASSLTGNDEQFF. CDR3 DNA: TGTGCCAGCAGCTTAACGGGGAACGATGAGCAGTTCTTC.

The chain combines TRBV6-6 with TRBJ1-1, with 7 bases that match TRBD1. Germline V lookup: CDR1 MNHNY, CDR2 SVGAGI (reference sequence). The CDR3 length is 14 residues. V was clipped by 5 bases and J by 4 bases; unmatched bases: 7. The CDR3 here is CASSRQGVSTEAFF. The CDR3 DNA follows: TGTGCCAGCAGTAGACAGGGCGTGAGCACTGAAGCTTTCTTT.

Details on this clonotype: A read error may be the cause here, since a much bigger clone is one base away. The CDR3 coding sequence is TGTGCCAGCAGCTTTAGAGACAATCAGCCCCATCATTTT. Encoded protein: CASSFRDNQPHHF. V and J are TRBV5-3 and TRBJ1-5; D is undetermined. TRBV5-3 is identified as an open reading frame with a role that is uncertain. CDR3 size: 13 residues.

The sample holds many counts of this clonotype. The V gene is TRBV5-1, the J gene TRBJ2-1; 9 bases are shared with TRBD2. The V and J ends lost 4 bases and 4 bases, in that order; junction bases with no gene match: 6. Per the germline V gene, CDR1 is SGHRS and CDR2 is YFSETQ. The CDR3 contains 15 residues. The CDR3 nucleotides are TGCGCCAGCAGCCCATTAGCGGGAGTGTACAATGAGCAGTTCTTC. This translates into CASSPLAGVYNEQFF.

This clonotype was seen at least ten times. The chain has TRBV7-2 and TRBJ1-1, with no clear D. The CDR3 has 13 residues. Germline V gives CDR1 SGHTA, CDR2 FQGNSA. V shed 5 bases and J shed 6 bases, with 13 bases lying between them. Here the CDR3 reads CASSVGGRAEAFF. Here the CDR3 DNA reads TGTGCCAGCAGCGTAGGTGGACGGGCTGAAGCTTTCTTT.

The sample holds a few counts of this clonotype. V usage is TRBV2 and J usage is TRBJ1-1; D remains ambiguous. V lost 0 bases, J lost 1 base, and 3 bases lay in between. The CDR3 runs to 13 residues. Germline values: CDR1 SNHLY, CDR2 FYNNEI. As DNA, the CDR3 is TGTGCCAGCAGTGAAGCGTGGAACACTGAAGCTTTCTTT. Translation gives CASSEAWNTEAFF.